A selection of T cell receptor beta chains follows, all from one sample in a study of T-cell reconstitution after alpha-beta-depleted transplantation in children. TCRdb used MiXCR to reprocess the PCR reads, holding one entry per CDR3 protein. The data hold roughly 280,000 distinct CDR3 sequences, with more than 9% observed a single time. Here the sequenced sample was peripheral blood, taken 180 days after TCRalphabeta/CD19-depleted stem cell transplant. These receptors originate from a male patient between 2 and 15 years old who had a stem cell transplant for chronic granulomatous disease, so the T cells may come from the graft donor. Both conserved end residues are part of each CDR3. Each record gives: J gene, D gene, V gene, clone size, CDR3 DNA, CDR3 protein. The D gene is left open where the match is weak. Clone size is stated in some rows and not others, as once, few, many or a class when expanded.

>TRBJ2-1|TRBD1|TRBV5-1|many
TGCGCCAGCAGCCTCGTTGGGACAGCCTACAATGAGCAGTTCTTC
CASSLVGTAYNEQFF
>TRBJ2-7|TRBD1|TRBV29-1|many
TGCAGCGTTGGGTGGGACAGGGACGAGCAGTACTTC
CSVGWDRDEQYF
>TRBJ2-3|.|TRBV9|many
TGTGCCAGCAGCGTGGGGGGTAGCACAGATACGCAGTATTTT
CASSVGGSTDTQYF
>TRBJ1-1|.|TRBV19|many
TGTGCCAGTAGTATAGATGGGCTGGGGACTGAAGCTTTCTTT
CASSIDGLGTEAFF
>TRBJ2-1|TRBD2|TRBV7-2|many
TGTGCCAGCAGCTTTCGGGGGGCCTACAATGAGCAGTTCTTC
CASSFRGAYNEQFF
>TRBJ2-2|TRBD2|TRBV5-1|many
TGCGCCAGCAGTCCAACTAGCGGGACCGCCGGGGAGCTGTTTTTT
CASSPTSGTAGELFF
>TRBJ2-1|TRBD2|TRBV5-6|many
TGTGCCAGCAGCCTGCCGGGACTAGAATCCTACAATGAGCAGTTCTTC
CASSLPGLESYNEQFF
>TRBJ2-6|.|TRBV20-1|many
TGCAGTGCCGGGCCGGGGGCCAACGTCCTGACTTTC
CSAGPGANVLTF
>TRBJ1-1|.|TRBV6-5|many
TGTGCCAGCAGTTACCTTACCGGGACCGGGATTGGCACTGAAGCTTTCTTT
CASSYLTGTGIGTEAFF
>TRBJ2-1|TRBD2|TRBV7-2|many
TGTGCCAGCAGCTTCAACGCACTAGCGGGGGACAATGAGCAGTTCTTC
CASSFNALAGDNEQFF
>TRBJ2-1|.|TRBV12-3/TRBV12-4|many
TGTGCCAGCAGTTTTGACTCCCCCTTATACAATGAGCAGTTCTTC
CASSFDSPLYNEQFF
>TRBJ2-1|TRBD2|TRBV3-1|many
TGTGCCAGCAGCATTCCGGGACTAGCGTACAATGAGCAGTTCTTC
CASSIPGLAYNEQFF
>TRBJ2-7|.|TRBV7-9|.
TGTGCCAGCAGCCCCCCGACTAGTTCTCCCTACGAGCAGTACTTC
CASSPPTSSPYEQYF
>TRBJ1-2|.|TRBV4-3|many
TGCGCCAGCAGCCCGGATGACGGCTATGGCTACACCTTC
CASSPDDGYGYTF
>TRBJ1-1|.|TRBV14|.
TGTGCCAGCAGCCAAGACAAGGGTCGTATGAACACTGAAGCTTTCTTT
CASSQDKGRMNTEAFF
>TRBJ2-3|TRBD1|TRBV4-2|few
TGTGCCAGCAGCCCCTTAGAGGTGACAGGGACGCCAGATACGCAGTATTTT
CASSPLEVTGTPDTQYF
>TRBJ2-7|.|TRBV10-3|many
TGTGCCATCAGCCAAATATTCTACGAGCAGTACTTC
CAISQIFYEQYF
>TRBJ2-2|.|TRBV12-3/TRBV12-4|many
TGTGCCAGCAGTCTGGCCGTTAGCGGTAACACCGGGGAGCTGTTTTTT
CASSLAVSGNTGELFF
>TRBJ2-1|.|TRBV5-1|.
TGCGCCAGCAGCTTCCGGGACATCGACAATGAGCAGTTCTTC
CASSFRDIDNEQFF
>TRBJ2-1|TRBD2|TRBV27|many
TGTGCCAGCAGTTCCACAGCTACTAGCGGCTACAATGAGCAGTTCTTC
CASSSTATSGYNEQFF
>TRBJ2-1|TRBD2|TRBV11-1|many
TGTGCCAGCAGCTTGCCGGGACTAGCGGGAGAGCAGTTCTTC
CASSLPGLAGEQFF
>TRBJ2-1|.|TRBV14|.
TGTGCCAGCAGCCAAGGGATCTCCCTAGTGAATGAGCAGTTCTTC
CASSQGISLVNEQFF